Given below is one T cell receptor (beta chain) in context. Antigen specificity is unknown. This entry belongs to a study of T cell repertoires in cytomegalovirus infection. About the research overall: Recently identified HLA-C-restricted CMV epitopes were used, and well-studied HLA-B-restricted CMV epitopes were used as well. Both a matching HLA type and CMV infection were indicated by public TCR beta signatures. Study observations and caveats: CMV-specific TCR beta clonotypes restricted by HLA-C dominated the ex vivo response. The study identified carriers of CMV plus the relevant HLA from cumulative public TCR beta family frequency.

Trimming took 6 bases from V and 6 from J, leaving 15 bases between them. The CDR3 has 14 amino acids. The germline gives CDR1 MNHGY, CDR2 SAAAGT. A single record per CDR3 protein comes from TCRdb applying MiXCR to the reads. The sample contains some 700,000 distinct CDR3 sequences, around 35% of which appear only once. The chain uses TRBV6-8 and TRBJ1-5, with TRBD1 as a possible D gene (6 bases). Sample: cultured PBMCs, taken from culture after CMV antigen stimulation. The source is a human donor in good health (CMV status not recorded). Some clones in this sample may be carry-over from other donors' samples. This CDR3 reads CASSLQGKSQPQHF. The CDR3 DNA sequence: TGTGCCAGCAGCCTACAGGGAAAGAGTCAGCCCCAGCATTTT.